The 15 T cell receptor beta chains below were found in one sample sequenced in a study of T cells in Graves' hyperthyroidism and ophthalmopathy. From RNA transcripts, TCR beta CDR3 regions were amplified. An initial round of RT-PCR targeting the TCR CDR3 relied on the HTBI primer set. TCRdb passed the multiplex PCR reads through MiXCR, listing each CDR3 protein once. The sample has 200,000 to 300,000 distinct CDR3 sequences; 15% to 20% are singletons. The sample taken for sequencing was blood. These TCRs come from a woman aged 18-29 years with Graves' ophthalmopathy.

The sample holds many counts of this clonotype. The V gene is TRBV11-2, the J gene TRBJ1-1; a weak D match, TRBD1 (5 bases). The length of the CDR3 is 15 residues. Germline CDR1 and CDR2: SGHAT and FQNNGV. V was cut by 1 base and J by 4 bases, with 13 bases left in between. The DNA of the CDR3 is TGTGCCAGCAGCTTAGGGTGGGGGAGGTTCACTGAAGCTTTCTTT. Encoded protein: CASSLGWGRFTEAFF.

The genes are TRBV3-1 and TRBJ2-4; D might be TRBD1 or TRBD2, each matching 5 bases. The germline CDR1 and CDR2 sequences are LGHDT and YNNKEL (reference sequence). This CDR3 has 15 residues. V gave up 7 bases and J gave up 0 bases, with 13 bases separating them. CDR3 sequence reads: CASTRGPEAKNIQYF. The CDR3 DNA reads as TGTGCCAGCACCCGGGGCCCTGAAGCCAAAAACATTCAGTACTTC. Complete variable domain (other parts from reference TRBV3-1 and TRBJ2-4): DTAVSQTPKYLVTQMGNDKSIKCEQNLGHDTMYWYKQDSKKFLKIMFSYNNKELIINETVPNRFSPKSPDKAHLNLHINSLELGDSAVYFCASTRGPEAKNIQYFGAGTRLSVL.

This clonotype was found a few times. The chain joins TRBV19 to TRBJ1-1, with no clear D. V gave up 4 bases and J gave up 2 bases, with 11 bases separating them. CDR1 is LNHDA, CDR2 SQIVND, per germline (reference sequence). This CDR3 spans 14 amino acids. This CDR3 is CASSKTTVNTEAFF. The CDR3 DNA reads TGTGCCAGTAGTAAGACGACGGTTAACACTGAAGCTTTCTTT.

This clonotype was seen a handful of times. With a much larger clone just one base away, this may be a read error. V usage is TRBV7-9 and J usage is TRBJ2-3, with a possible D match to TRBD2 (7 bases). Germline V gene data show CDR1 as SEHNR and CDR2 as FQNEAQ (reference sequence). The CDR3 length is 19 residues. CDR3 sequence: CASSFWGGGGHLGSDTQCF. In nucleotides, the CDR3 is TGTGCCAGCAGCTTTTGGGGCGGCGGGGGCCACCTGGGTTCGGATACGCAGTGTTTT.

V gene TRBV20-1 combines with J gene TRBJ2-7; TRBD1 agrees at 10 bases. This CDR3 region has 14 residues. Germline V gene data show CDR1 as DFQATT and CDR2 as SNEGSKA (reference sequence). Trimming removed 8 bases from V and 3 bases from J; junction bases left unmatched: 10. The CDR3 DNA sequence: TGCAGTTCCTCCGGGACAGGGGTTCTCTACGAGCAGTACTTC. Amino acids: CSSSGTGVLYEQYF.

The gene calls are TRBV5-4 and TRBJ2-7; 8 bases are a match to TRBD2. CDR3 length: 15 amino acids. Germline CDR1 and CDR2: SGHNT and YYREEE (reference sequence). V was pared by 0 bases and J by 6 bases, with 8 bases of the junction left unmatched. CDR3 sequence reads: CASSLEHGGGLEQYF. CDR3 sequence (DNA): TGTGCCAGCAGCTTGGAACACGGCGGGGGGCTCGAGCAGTACTTC.

This clonotype was seen many times. The rearrangement uses TRBV4-1 and TRBJ2-1, with no clear D. The germline gives CDR1 MGHRA, CDR2 YSYEKL. The V end was cut by 1 base, the J end by 4 bases, with 2 bases between. The CDR3 length is 12 residues. The CDR3: CASSQVYNEQFF. CDR3 DNA sequence: TGCGCCAGCAGCCAAGTGTACAATGAGCAGTTCTTC.

This clonotype showed up many times. The chain carries TRBV28 and TRBJ1-1, with unresolved D. This CDR3 spans 13 amino acids. CDR1 and CDR2 (germline): MDHEN, SYDVKM. V was shortened by 3 bases and J by 1 base, with 6 bases between the two germline ends. CDR3 nucleotides: TGTGCCAGCAGTTTGCTCCCGAACACTGAAGCTTTCTTT. It translates to CASSLLPNTEAFF.

The table lists this clonotype with many counts. The chain combines TRBV29-1 with TRBJ1-1; tentative D call: TRBD1 (6 bases). Trimming took off 6 bases at V and 4 bases at J, with 15 bases between the two ends. The CDR3 has 13 residues. CDR1 is SQVTM, CDR2 ANQGSEA, per germline. CDR3 amino acids: CSVPRGGGTEAFF. DNA of the CDR3: TGCAGCGTACCCCGAGGGGGTGGCACTGAAGCTTTCTTT.

This clonotype was seen repeatedly, ten times or more. This rearrangement joins TRBV11-3 to TRBJ2-3; 9 nucleotides agree with TRBD1. CDR1 SGHNT and CDR2 YENEEA come from the germline V gene. The CDR3 is 15 amino acids. The J segment lost 3 bases and the V segment lost 1 base, leaving 2 bases of the junction unmatched. The CDR3 sequence: CASSLGQGVTDTQYF. The CDR3 DNA is TGTGCCAGCAGCTTAGGACAGGGGGTGACAGATACGCAGTATTTT.

A word on this clonotype: A much larger clone lies one base from this, so it may be a read error. V is TRBV7-9 and J is TRBJ1-2, with 9 bases aligning to TRBD1. CDR3 length: 17 amino acids. Germline CDR1 is SEHNR and CDR2 is FQNEAQ (reference sequence). As DNA, the CDR3 is TGTGTCAGCAGCTTTAATACTGTAGGGGACAGGGTCTATGGCTACACCTTC. Its translation is CVSSFNTVGDRVYGYTF.

This clonotype has ten or more counts. The rearrangement links TRBV3-1 to TRBJ1-1, with D unresolved. The germline gives CDR1 LGHDT, CDR2 YNNKEL (reference sequence). Trimming stripped 1 base from V and 6 bases from J, with 12 bases between. The CDR3 extends over 14 amino acids. The CDR3 sequence: CASSQVTLGAEAFF. The DNA of the CDR3 is TGTGCCAGCAGCCAAGTTACGCTTGGGGCTGAAGCTTTCTTT.

V usage is TRBV28 and J usage is TRBJ1-1; 11 bases align to TRBD1. CDR1 is MDHEN, CDR2 SYDVKM, per germline. V shed 6 bases, J shed 4 bases, and the junction held 7 bases outside the gene matches. CDR3 length: 15 amino acids. The CDR3 coding sequence is TGTGCCAGCAGCGATTCCGGGACAGGGGGCACTGAAGCTTTCTTT. As protein: CASSDSGTGGTEAFF.

V and J are TRBV20-1 and TRBJ1-5; 11 bases map to TRBD1. This CDR3 contains 16 residues. J was trimmed by 7 bases and V by 4 bases; bases with no gene match: 12. Germline values: CDR1 DFQATT, CDR2 SNEGSKA (reference sequence). This CDR3 is CSAMAGTGGSRQPQHF. Written as DNA, the CDR3 is TGCAGTGCTATGGCCGGGACAGGGGGAAGTCGGCAGCCCCAGCATTTT.

This clonotype came up many times. The chain carries TRBV27 and TRBJ1-4, with D possibly TRBD1 on 6 matching bases. The CDR3 totals 13 residues. Germline V gene data show CDR1 as MNHEY and CDR2 as SMNVEV (reference sequence). The germline V and J ends were trimmed by 7 bases and 7 bases, with 13 bases remaining between them. Here the CDR3 reads CASKGEGGEKLFF. CDR3 nucleotide sequence: TGTGCCAGCAAAGGAGAGGGGGGTGAAAAACTGTTTTTT.